What follows are 7 T cell receptor beta chains derived from one specimen sequenced in a study of spatial heterogeneity in lung cancer. Using its own MiXCR run on the 5' RACE reads, TCRdb lists one record per CDR3 protein. The sample lists 10,000 to 15,000 distinct CDR3 sequences, 3.9% seen once, with around 45% in the top ten. Time point described: sample taken at primary tumor resection. TCRs were sequenced from unsorted whole RNA of tumor, nontumor lung or PBMC. The source material was PBMCs, sampled at surgery. The receptors come from a male donor with early-stage non-small cell lung cancer.

Note on this clonotype: A much larger clone differs from this one at a single base, so this may be a read error. The library was built for alpha chains, so this beta chain is an off-target read and its size means little. The rearrangement joins TRBV11-2 to TRBJ1-3; no reliable D call. Germline values: CDR1 SGHAT, CDR2 FQNNGV. The CDR3 totals 12 residues. This chain's CDR3 is CTSSLGRNTIYF. CDR3 nucleotide sequence: TGTACCAGCAGCTTGGGCAGAAACACCATATATTTT.

This clonotype was detected ten times or more. This beta chain slipped into a library made for alpha chains as a stray read, so its size is not meaningful. The gene calls are TRBV19 and TRBJ2-1, with 10 positions matching TRBD2. The V gene's germline CDR1 is LNHDA and CDR2 SQIVND (reference sequence). Trimming at V came to 5 bases and at J to 0 bases, leaving 1 base not matched to a gene. This CDR3 is built from 15 residues. Written as DNA, the CDR3 is TGTGCCAGTAGTCCTAGCGGGAGCTCCTACAATGAGCAGTTCTTC. Translating gives CASSPSGSSYNEQFF.

This clonotype was seen ten or more times. In a library made to pick up alpha chains, this beta chain is a stray read with a size that means little. This chain joins TRBV6-2 or TRBV6-3 and TRBJ2-7; 9 bases match TRBD1. This CDR3 comprises 14 residues. The trim removed 5 bases at V and 5 bases at J, leaving 7 bases unmatched. Germline CDR1 is MNHEY and CDR2 is SVGEGT. The CDR3 is CASSHRGQENEQYF. CDR3 bases: TGTGCCAGCAGTCACAGGGGGCAGGAAAACGAGCAGTACTTC.

This clonotype was seen at least ten times. Because the library targeted alpha chains, this beta chain is an off-target read whose size means little. This sequence joins TRBV11-2 and TRBJ2-1, with D tentatively TRBD1 (6 bases). The V gene's germline CDR1 is SGHAT and CDR2 FQNNGV. The CDR3 length is 15 residues. V gave up 1 base and J gave up 6 bases, with 13 bases separating them. The CDR3 nucleotides are TGTGCCAGCAGCTTAGGGGACACATCATTCAATGAGCAGTTCTTC. Protein: CASSLGDTSFNEQFF.

This clonotype has ten or more counts. This beta chain is an unintended read in a library built for alpha chains; its size means little. The chain is built from TRBV28 and TRBJ2-3; tentative D call: TRBD1 (6 bases). Germline values: CDR1 MDHEN, CDR2 SYDVKM. V lost 5 bases and J lost 7, with 13 bases in between. The CDR3 covers 13 residues. CDR3 in amino acids: CASSPPRGNTQYF. CDR3 nucleotide sequence: TGTGCCAGCAGTCCGCCCAGGGGAAATACGCAGTATTTT.

About this clonotype: The size of this beta chain means little, since it is a stray read in a library made for alpha chains. V is TRBV7-2 and J is TRBJ2-1; TRBD2 aligns across 10 bases. This CDR3 comprises 12 residues. CDR1 is SGHTA, CDR2 FQGNSA, per germline. Unmatched junction bases numbered 2, after V lost 6 bases and J lost 9 bases. In nucleotides, the CDR3 is TGTGCCAGCAGTTCTAGCGGGGGTGAGCAGTTCTTC. Protein sequence: CASSSSGGEQFF. Full variable domain (remainder filled in from reference TRBV7-2 and TRBJ2-1): GAGVSQSPSNKVTEKGKDVELRCDPISGHTALYWYRQSLGQGLEFLIYFQGNSAPDKSGLPSDRFSAERTGGSVSTLTIQRTQQEDSAVYLCASSSSGGEQFFGPGTRLTVL.

Ten or more counts support this clonotype. In a library made to pick up alpha chains, this beta chain is a stray read with a size that means little. The chain carries TRBV20-1 and TRBJ2-1, with 8 positions matching TRBD1. The CDR3 length is 12 residues. Germline-derived CDR1 and CDR2 are DFQATT and SNEGSKA (reference sequence). Trimming cost V 5 bases and J 9 bases; bases outside gene matches: 6. The CDR3 DNA sequence: TGCAGTGCTCCCCGGACAGGGCCTGAGCAGTTCTTC. This gives the protein CSAPRTGPEQFF.